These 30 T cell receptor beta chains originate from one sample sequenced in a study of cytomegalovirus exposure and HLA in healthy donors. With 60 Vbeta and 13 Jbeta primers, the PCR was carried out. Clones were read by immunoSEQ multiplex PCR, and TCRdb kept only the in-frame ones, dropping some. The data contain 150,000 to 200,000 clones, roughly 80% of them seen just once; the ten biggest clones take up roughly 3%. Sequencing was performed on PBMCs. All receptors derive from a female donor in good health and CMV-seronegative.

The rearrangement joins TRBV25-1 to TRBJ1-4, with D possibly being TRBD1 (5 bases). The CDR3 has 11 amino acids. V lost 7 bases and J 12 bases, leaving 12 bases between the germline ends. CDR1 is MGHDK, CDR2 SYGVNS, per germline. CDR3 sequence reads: CASNRGNELFF. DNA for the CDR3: TGTGCCAGCAATCGGGGGAATGAACTGTTTTTT. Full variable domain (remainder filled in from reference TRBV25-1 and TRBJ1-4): EADIYQTPRYLVIGTGKKITLECSQTMGHDKMYWYQQDPGMELHLIHYSYGVNSTEKGDLSSESTVSRIRTEHFPLTLESARPSHTSQYLCASNRGNELFFGSGTQLSVL.

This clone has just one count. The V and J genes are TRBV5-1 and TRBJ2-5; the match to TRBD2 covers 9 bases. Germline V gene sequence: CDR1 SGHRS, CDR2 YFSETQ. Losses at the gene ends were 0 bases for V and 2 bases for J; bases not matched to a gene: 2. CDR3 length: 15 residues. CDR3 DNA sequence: TGCGCCAGCAGCTTGGGCCTAGCGGGGCAAGAGACCCAGTACTTC. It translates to CASSLGLAGQETQYF. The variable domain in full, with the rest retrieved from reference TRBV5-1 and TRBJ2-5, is KAGVTQTPRYLIKTRGQQVTLSCSPISGHRSVSWYQQTPGQGLQFLFEYFSETQRNKGNFPGRFSGRQFSNSRSEMNVSTLELGDSALYLCASSLGLAGQETQYFGPGTRLLVL.

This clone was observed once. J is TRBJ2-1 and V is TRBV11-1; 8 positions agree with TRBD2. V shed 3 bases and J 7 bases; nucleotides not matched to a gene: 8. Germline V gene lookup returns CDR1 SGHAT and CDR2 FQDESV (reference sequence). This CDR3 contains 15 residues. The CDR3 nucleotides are TGTGCCAGCAGCTTTGTCTCGGGGGGGATTAATGAGCAGTTCTTC. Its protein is CASSFVSGGINEQFF.

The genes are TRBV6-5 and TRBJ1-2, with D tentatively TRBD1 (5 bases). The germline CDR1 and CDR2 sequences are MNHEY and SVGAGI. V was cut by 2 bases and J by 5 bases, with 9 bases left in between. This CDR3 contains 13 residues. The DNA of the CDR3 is TGTGCCAGCAGTTACGGGGGGGGGTATGGCTACACCTTC. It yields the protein CASSYGGGYGYTF.

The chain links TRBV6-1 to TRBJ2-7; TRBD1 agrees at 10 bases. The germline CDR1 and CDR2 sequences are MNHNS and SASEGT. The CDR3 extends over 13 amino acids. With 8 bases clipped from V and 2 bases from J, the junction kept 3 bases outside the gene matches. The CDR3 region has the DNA TGTGCCAGCGGGACAGGGGATCCCTACGAGCAGTACTTC. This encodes CASGTGDPYEQYF.

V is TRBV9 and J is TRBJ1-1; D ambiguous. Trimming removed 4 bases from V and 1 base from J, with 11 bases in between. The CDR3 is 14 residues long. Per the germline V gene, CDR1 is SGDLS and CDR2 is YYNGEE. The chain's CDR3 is CASSPRVQNTEAFF. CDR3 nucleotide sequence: TGTGCCAGCAGCCCCCGGGTGCAGAACACTGAAGCTTTCTTT. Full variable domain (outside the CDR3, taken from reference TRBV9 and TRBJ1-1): DSGVTQTPKHLITATGQRVTLRCSPRSGDLSVYWYQQSLDQGLQFLIQYYNGEERAKGNILERFSAQQFPDLHSELNLSSLELGDSALYFCASSPRVQNTEAFFGQGTRLTVV.

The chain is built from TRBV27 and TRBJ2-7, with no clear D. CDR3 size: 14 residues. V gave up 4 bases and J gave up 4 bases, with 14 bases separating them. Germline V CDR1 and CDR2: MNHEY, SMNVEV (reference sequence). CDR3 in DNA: TGTGCCAGCAGTTCTTCAGGCAGAGTTTACGAGCAGTACTTC. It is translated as CASSSSGRVYEQYF.

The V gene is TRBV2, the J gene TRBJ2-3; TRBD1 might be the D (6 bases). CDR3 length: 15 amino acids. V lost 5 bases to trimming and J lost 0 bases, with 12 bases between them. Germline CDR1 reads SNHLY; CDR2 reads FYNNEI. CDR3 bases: TGTGCCAGCAGTAGCAGGGGAAGTAGCACAGATACGCAGTATTTT. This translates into CASSSRGSSTDTQYF.

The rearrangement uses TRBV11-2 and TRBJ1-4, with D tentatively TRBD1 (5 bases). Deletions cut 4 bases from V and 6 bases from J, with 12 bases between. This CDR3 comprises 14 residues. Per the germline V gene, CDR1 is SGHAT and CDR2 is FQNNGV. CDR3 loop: CASSSRVLDEKLFF. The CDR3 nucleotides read TGTGCCAGCAGCTCCAGGGTTTTGGATGAAAAACTGTTTTTT.

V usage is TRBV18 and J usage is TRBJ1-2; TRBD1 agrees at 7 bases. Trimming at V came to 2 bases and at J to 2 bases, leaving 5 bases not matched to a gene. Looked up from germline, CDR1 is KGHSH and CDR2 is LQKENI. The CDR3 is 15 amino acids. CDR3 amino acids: CASSPGKQGNYGYTF. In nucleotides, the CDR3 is TGTGCCAGCTCACCAGGCAAACAGGGGAACTATGGCTACACCTTC.

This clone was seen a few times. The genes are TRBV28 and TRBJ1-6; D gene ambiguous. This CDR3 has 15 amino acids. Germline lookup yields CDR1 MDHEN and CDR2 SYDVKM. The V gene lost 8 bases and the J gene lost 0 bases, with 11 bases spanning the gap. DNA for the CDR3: TGTGCCAGCCAATCGGGAAGCTCCTATAATTCACCCCTCCACTTT. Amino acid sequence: CASQSGSSYNSPLHF.

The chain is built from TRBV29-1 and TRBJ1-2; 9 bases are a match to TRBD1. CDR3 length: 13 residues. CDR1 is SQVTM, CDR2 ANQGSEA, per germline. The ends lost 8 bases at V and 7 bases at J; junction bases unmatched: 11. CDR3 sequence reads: CSINGQGSFGYTF. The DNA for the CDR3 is TGCAGCATTAACGGACAGGGGTCCTTTGGCTACACCTTC.

The CDR3 reads CASSLTSQGSRYGYTF. CDR3 sequence (DNA): TGTGCCAGCAGCTTAACATCACAGGGTTCTCGCTATGGCTACACCTTC. The chain uses TRBV7-3 and TRBJ1-2, with D possibly TRBD1 on 6 matching bases. The germline CDR1 and CDR2 sequences are SGHTA and FQGTGA. The CDR3 runs 16 residues. The V end lost 0 bases, the J end lost 4 bases, and 15 bases lay between the germline ends.

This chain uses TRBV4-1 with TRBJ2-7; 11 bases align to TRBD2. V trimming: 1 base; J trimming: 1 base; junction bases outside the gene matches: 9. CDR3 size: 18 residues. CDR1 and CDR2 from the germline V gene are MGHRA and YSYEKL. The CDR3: CASSQASSGGLPSYEQYF. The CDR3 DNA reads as TGCGCCAGCAGCCAAGCGTCTAGCGGGGGGCTTCCGTCCTACGAGCAGTACTTC.

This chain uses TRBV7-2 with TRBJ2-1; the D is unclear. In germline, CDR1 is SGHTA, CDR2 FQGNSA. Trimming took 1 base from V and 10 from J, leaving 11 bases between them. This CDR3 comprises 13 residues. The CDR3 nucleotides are TGTGCCAGCAGCTTAGAGGCCCCTAGGGAGCAGTTCTTC. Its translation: CASSLEAPREQFF.

CDR3 in amino acids: CASSPGQGGETQYF. CDR3 nucleotide sequence: TGTGCCAGCAGCCCGGGACAGGGAGGGGAGACCCAGTACTTC. The V and J genes are TRBV7-2 and TRBJ2-5; 9 nucleotides match TRBD1. This CDR3 is 14 amino acids long. The V segment lost 5 bases and the J segment 5 bases; nucleotides outside the gene matches: 6. Germline V lookup: CDR1 SGHTA, CDR2 FQGNSA.

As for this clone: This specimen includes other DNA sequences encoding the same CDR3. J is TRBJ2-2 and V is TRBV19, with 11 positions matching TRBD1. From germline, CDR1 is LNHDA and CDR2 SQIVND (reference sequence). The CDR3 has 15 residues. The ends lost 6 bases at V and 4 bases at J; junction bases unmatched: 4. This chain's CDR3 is CASSRGTGGTGELFF. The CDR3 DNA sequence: TGTGCCAGTAGCAGGGGGACAGGGGGCACCGGGGAGCTGTTTTTT.

The CDR3 DNA follows: TGTGCCTGGAGTGTAGGTATCCGGGGGAGAAGGGAGACCCAGTACTTC. Translation gives CAWSVGIRGRRETQYF. The V gene is TRBV30, the J gene TRBJ2-5, with D maybe TRBD2 (6 bases). The germline V gene has CDR1 GTSNPN and CDR2 SVGIG (reference sequence). CDR3 length: 16 amino acids. Trimming left V 0 bases short and J 5 bases short, with 19 bases between.

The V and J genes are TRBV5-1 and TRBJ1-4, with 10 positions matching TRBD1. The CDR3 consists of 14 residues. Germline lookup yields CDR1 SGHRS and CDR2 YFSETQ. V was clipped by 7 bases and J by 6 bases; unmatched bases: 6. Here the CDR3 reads CASSDGTGDEKLFF. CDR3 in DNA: TGCGCCAGCTCGGACGGGACAGGGGATGAAAAACTGTTTTTT.

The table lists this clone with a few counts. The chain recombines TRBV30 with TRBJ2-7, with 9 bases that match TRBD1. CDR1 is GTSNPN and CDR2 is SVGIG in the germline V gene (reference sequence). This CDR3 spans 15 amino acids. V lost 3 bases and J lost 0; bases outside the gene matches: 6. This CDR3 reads CAWRRGQGYSYEQYF. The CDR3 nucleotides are TGTGCCTGGAGGAGGGGACAGGGCTACTCCTACGAGCAGTACTTC.

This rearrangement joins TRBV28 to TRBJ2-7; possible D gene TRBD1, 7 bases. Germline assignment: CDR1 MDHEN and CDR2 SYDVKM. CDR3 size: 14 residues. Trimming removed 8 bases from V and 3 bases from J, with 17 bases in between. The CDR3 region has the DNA TGTGCCAGCTCCCAGGGGGGACAGTACTACGAGCAGTACTTC. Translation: CASSQGGQYYEQYF.

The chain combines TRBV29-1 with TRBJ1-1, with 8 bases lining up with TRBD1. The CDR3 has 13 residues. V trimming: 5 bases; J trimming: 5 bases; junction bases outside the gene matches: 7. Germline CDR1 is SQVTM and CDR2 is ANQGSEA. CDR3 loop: CSVLITGGTEAFF. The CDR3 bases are TGCAGCGTTCTCATAACAGGGGGTACTGAAGCTTTCTTT.

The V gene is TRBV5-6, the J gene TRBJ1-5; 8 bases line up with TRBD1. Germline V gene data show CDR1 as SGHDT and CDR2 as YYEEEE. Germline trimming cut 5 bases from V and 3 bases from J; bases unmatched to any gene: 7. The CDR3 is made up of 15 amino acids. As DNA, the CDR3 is TGTGCCAGCAGGCGCAGGGGGCGGGACAATCAGCCCCAGCATTTT. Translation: CASRRRGRDNQPQHF.

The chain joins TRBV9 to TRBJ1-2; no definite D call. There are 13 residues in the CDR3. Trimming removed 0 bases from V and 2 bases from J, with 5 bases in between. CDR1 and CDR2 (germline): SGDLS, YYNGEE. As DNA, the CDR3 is TGTGCCAGCAGCGTAGCAGTGAACTATGGCTACACCTTC. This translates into CASSVAVNYGYTF.

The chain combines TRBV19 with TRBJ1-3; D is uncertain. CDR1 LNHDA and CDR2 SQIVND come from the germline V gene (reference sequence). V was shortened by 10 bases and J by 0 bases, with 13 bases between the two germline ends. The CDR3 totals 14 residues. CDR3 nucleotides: TGTGCCACAAGGAGTTCCCGCTCTGGAAACACCATATATTTT. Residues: CATRSSRSGNTIYF.

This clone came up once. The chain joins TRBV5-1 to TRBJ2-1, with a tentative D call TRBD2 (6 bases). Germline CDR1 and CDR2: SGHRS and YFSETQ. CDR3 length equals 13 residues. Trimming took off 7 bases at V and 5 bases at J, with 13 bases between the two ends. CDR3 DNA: TGCGCCAGCTCGGACTATCTAGACAATGAGCAGTTCTTC. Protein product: CASSDYLDNEQFF.

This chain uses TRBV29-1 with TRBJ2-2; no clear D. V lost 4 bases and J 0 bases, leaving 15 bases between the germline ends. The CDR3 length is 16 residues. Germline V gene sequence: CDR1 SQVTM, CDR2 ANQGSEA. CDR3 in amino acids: CSVVLAFFSNTGELFF. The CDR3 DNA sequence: TGCAGCGTTGTGTTGGCCTTTTTTTCGAACACCGGGGAGCTGTTTTTT.

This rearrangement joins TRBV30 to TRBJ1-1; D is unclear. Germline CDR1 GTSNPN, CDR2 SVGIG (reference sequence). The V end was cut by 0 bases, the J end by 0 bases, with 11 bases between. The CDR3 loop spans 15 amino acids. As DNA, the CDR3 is TGTGCCTGGAGTGTGGGGAGGACTGTGAACACTGAAGCTTTCTTT. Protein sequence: CAWSVGRTVNTEAFF.

The CDR3 bases are TGTGCCTGGAGCCCGGGACTTGGGGAATCACCCCTCCACTTT. As protein: CAWSPGLGESPLHF. This sequence joins TRBV30 and TRBJ1-6; a weak D match, TRBD1 (5 bases). The germline V and J ends were trimmed by 3 bases and 10 bases, with 16 bases remaining between them. This CDR3 region has 14 residues. Per the germline V gene, CDR1 is GTSNPN and CDR2 is SVGIG (reference sequence).

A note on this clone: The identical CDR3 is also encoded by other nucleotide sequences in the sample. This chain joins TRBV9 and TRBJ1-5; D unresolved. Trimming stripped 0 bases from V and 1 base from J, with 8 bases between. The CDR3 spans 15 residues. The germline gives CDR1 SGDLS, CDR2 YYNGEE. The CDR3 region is CASSVEGGSNQPQHF. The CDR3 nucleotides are TGTGCCAGCAGCGTAGAGGGAGGGAGCAATCAGCCCCAGCATTTT.